Described below is a single TCR beta chain sequence and its context. This record belongs to a study of CD8 T cells in Susac syndrome. Random hexamers were used to reverse transcribe the RNA input (roughly 0.5 to 1 ug). MiXCR was run by TCRdb on the immunoSEQ multiplex PCR reads, yielding one entry per CDR3 protein. The sample holds under 200,000 distinct CDR3 sequences, under 95% seen once. Germline V lookup: CDR1 GTSNPN, CDR2 SVGIG (reference sequence). The CDR3 has 11 residues. The V end was cut by 8 bases, the J end by 3 bases, with 11 bases between. This receptor was taken from a human donor with Susac syndrome. Input material: CD4+ T cells from PBMCs. J is TRBJ2-7 and V is TRBV30; a weak D match, TRBD2 (6 bases). The DNA of the CDR3 is TGTGCCGGGGGGTTTCTCTACGAGCAGTACTTC. The encoded protein is CAGGFLYEQYF.